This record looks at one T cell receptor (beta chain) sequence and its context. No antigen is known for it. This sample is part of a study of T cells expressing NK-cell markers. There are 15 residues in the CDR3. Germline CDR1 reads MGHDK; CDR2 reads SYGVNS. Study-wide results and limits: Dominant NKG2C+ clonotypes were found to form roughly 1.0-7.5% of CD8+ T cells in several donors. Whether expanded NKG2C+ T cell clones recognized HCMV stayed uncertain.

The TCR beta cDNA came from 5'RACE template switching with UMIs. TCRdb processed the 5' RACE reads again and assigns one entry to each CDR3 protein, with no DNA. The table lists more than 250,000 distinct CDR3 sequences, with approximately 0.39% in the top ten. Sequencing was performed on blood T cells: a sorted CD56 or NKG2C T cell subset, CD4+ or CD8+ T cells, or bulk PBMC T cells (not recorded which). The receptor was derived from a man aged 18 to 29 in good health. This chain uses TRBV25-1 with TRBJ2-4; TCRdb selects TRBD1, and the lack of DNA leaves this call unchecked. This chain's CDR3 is CASSVWVRGGNIQYF.